This T cell receptor (beta chain) was obtained from a study of naive and memory T cell subsets. The study, taken as a whole, reports: TCR abundance followed a power law differing between naive and memory subsets.

Two oligonucleotides, mixed equimolar, formed the beta constant-region primer covering TRBC1 and TRBC2. One entry per CDR3 protein, called by TCRdb with MiXCR from the UMI-ligation and nested PCR reads. The table lists over 75,000 distinct CDR3 sequences, less than 15% of them singletons, with approximately 0.93% in the top ten. Only a few counts were recorded for this clonotype. Its matching antigen is unknown. Sequential positive selection took CD4 T cells first, then CD8 T cells. Cells stained for CD3, CD4, CD8, CD45RA, CD27 and viability were sorted into four CD45RA/CD27 subsets. The sequenced sample consisted of central memory CD4+ T cells from blood. The sequence was collected from a human donor in good health.

CDR3 region: CASSPGTSGTGETQYF. Here the CDR3 DNA reads TGCGCCAGCAGCCCCGGGACTAGCGGGACTGGAGAGACCCAGTACTTC. The chain has TRBV5-1 and TRBJ2-5; 13 nucleotides align to TRBD2. This CDR3 is 16 amino acids long. In germline, CDR1 is SGHRS, CDR2 YFSETQ. The V gene end was trimmed by 4 bases and the J gene end by 4 bases; junction bases not matched to a gene: 7.